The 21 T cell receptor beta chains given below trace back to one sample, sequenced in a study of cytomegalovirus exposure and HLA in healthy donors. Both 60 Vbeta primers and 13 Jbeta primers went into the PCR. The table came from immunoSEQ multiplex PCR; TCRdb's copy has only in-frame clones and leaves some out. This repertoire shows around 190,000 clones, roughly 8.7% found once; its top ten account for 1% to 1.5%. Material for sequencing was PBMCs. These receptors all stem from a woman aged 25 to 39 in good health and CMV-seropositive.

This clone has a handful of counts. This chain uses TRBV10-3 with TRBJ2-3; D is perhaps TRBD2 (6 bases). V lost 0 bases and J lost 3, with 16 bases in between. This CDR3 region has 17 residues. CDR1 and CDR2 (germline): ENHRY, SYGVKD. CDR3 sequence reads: CAISESRLEGVTDTQYF. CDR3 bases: TGTGCCATCAGTGAGTCGCGACTAGAAGGGGTTACAGATACGCAGTATTTT.

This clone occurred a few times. The CDR3 nucleotides read TGCGCCAGCAGCCCAATCGAATACAGGGACGTGAACACTGAAGCTTTCTTT. Amino acids: CASSPIEYRDVNTEAFF. This chain uses TRBV5-1 with TRBJ1-1; a weak D match, TRBD1 (6 bases). V lost 4 bases and J 0 bases, leaving 19 bases between the germline ends. The CDR3 extends over 17 amino acids. Germline V gives CDR1 SGHRS, CDR2 YFSETQ.

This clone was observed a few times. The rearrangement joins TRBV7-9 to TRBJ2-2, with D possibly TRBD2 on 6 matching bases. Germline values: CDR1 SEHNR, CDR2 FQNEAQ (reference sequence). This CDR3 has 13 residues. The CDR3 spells CATGGSGTGELFF. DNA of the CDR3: TGTGCTACCGGGGGAAGTGGCACCGGGGAGCTGTTTTTT.

The CDR3 loop reads CASSVNQGSETQYF. The CDR3, as DNA: TGTGCCAGCAGTGTAAACCAGGGGTCGGAGACCCAGTACTTC. The V and J genes are TRBV2 and TRBJ2-5, with a possible D match to TRBD1 (6 bases). The germline V gene has CDR1 SNHLY and CDR2 FYNNEI. This CDR3 is built from 14 residues. The germline V and J ends were trimmed by 4 bases and 5 bases, with 14 bases remaining between them.

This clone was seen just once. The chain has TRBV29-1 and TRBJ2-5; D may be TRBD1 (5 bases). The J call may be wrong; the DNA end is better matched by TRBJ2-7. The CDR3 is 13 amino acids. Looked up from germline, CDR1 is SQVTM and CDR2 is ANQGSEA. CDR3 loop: CSVETPDSYEQYF. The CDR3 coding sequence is TGCAGCGTTGAAACCCCCGACAGCTACGAGCAGTACTTC.

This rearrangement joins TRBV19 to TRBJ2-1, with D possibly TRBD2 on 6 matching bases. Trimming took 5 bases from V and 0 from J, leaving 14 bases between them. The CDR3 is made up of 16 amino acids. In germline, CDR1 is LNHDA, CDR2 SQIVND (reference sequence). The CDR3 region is CASSGLDGSSYNEQFF. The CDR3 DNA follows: TGTGCCAGTAGTGGATTGGACGGGAGCTCCTACAATGAGCAGTTCTTC.

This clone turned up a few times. CDR3 coding DNA: TGTGCCAGCACCTCAGGAGGTCTTCGTCAGCCCCAGCATTTT. It is translated as CASTSGGLRQPQHF. The gene calls are TRBV6-1 and TRBJ1-5; D gene ambiguous. Germline V lookup: CDR1 MNHNS, CDR2 SASEGT. Trimming took off 7 bases at V and 6 bases at J, with 16 bases between the two ends. This CDR3 has 14 residues.

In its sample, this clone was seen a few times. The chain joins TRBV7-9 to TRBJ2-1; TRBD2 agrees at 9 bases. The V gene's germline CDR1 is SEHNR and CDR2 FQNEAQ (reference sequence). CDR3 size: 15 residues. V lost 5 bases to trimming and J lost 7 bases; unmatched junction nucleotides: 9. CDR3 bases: TGTGCCAGCAGCCTTTTAGCGGGAGTGGGTAATGAGCAGTTCTTC. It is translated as CASSLLAGVGNEQFF.

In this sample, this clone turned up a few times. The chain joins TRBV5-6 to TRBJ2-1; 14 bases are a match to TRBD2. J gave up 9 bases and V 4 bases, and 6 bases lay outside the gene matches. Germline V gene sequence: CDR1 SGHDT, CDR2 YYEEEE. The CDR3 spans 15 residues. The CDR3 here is CASSKGLAGEIEQFF. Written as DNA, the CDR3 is TGTGCCAGCAGCAAGGGACTAGCGGGAGAGATTGAGCAGTTCTTC.

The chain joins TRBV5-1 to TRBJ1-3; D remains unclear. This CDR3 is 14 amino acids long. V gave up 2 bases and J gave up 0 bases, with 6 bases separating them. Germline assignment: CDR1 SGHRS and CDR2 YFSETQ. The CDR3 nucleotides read TGCGCCAGCAGCTTACAGAGCTCTGGAAACACCATATATTTT. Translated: CASSLQSSGNTIYF.

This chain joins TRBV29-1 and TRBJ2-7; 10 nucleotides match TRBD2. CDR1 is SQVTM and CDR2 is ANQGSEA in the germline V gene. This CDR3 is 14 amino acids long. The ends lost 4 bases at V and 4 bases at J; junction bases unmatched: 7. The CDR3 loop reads CSVVASGSGYEQYF. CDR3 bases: TGCAGCGTTGTGGCTAGCGGGAGTGGGTACGAGCAGTACTTC.

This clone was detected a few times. CDR3 region: CASGSTGELFF. The CDR3 DNA reads as TGCGCCAGTGGGAGCACCGGGGAGCTGTTTTTT. The J gene is TRBJ2-2, the V gene TRBV5-1; D might be TRBD2 (5 bases). From germline, CDR1 is SGHRS and CDR2 YFSETQ. This CDR3 is built from 11 residues. Trimming shortened V by 8 bases and J by 4 bases, and 6 bases separated the two germline ends.

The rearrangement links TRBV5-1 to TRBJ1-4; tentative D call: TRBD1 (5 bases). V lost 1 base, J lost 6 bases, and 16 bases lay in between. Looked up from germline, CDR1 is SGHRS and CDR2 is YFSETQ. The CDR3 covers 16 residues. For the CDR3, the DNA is TGCGCCAGCAGCTTGTTGGCAGGGAGGAAGGATGAAAAACTGTTTTTT. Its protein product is CASSLLAGRKDEKLFF.

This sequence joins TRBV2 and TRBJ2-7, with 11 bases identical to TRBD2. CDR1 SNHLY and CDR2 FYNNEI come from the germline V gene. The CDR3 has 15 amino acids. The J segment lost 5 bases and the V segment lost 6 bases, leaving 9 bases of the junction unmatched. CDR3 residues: CASRKLAGAVHEQYV. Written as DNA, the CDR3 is TGTGCCAGCAGAAAACTAGCGGGAGCGGTCCACGAGCAGTACGTC.

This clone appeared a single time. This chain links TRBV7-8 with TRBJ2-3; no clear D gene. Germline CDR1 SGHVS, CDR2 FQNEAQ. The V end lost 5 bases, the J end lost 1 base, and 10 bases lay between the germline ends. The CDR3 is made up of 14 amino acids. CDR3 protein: CASSPMIRTDTQYF. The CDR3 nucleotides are TGTGCCAGCAGCCCTATGATCCGCACAGATACGCAGTATTTT.

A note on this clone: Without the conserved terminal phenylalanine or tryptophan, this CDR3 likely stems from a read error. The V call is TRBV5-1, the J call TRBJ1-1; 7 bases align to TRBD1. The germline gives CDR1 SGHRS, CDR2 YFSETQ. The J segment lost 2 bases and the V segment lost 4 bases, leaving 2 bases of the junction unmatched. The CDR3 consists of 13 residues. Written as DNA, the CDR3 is TGCGCCAGCAGCCGGGACAGTAACACTGAAGCTTTCGTT. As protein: CASSRDSNTEAFV.

The CDR3 DNA reads TGCGCCAGCAGCCAGGATCCTAGCGGGAGGAAGAACACCGGGGAGCTGTTTTTT. Translating it yields CASSQDPSGRKNTGELFF. V usage is TRBV4-1 and J usage is TRBJ2-2, with 11 nucleotides matching TRBD2. This CDR3 has 18 amino acids. V gave up 3 bases and J gave up 1 base; unmatched junction bases: 7. Germline V gene sequence: CDR1 MGHRA, CDR2 YSYEKL.

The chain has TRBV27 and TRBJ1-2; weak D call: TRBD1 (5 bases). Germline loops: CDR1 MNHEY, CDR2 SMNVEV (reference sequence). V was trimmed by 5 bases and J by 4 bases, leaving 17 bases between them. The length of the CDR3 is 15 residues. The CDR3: CASSPLETDTYGYTF. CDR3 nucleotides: TGTGCCAGCAGTCCCCTAGAGACAGATACCTATGGCTACACCTTC.

The CDR3 protein is CASRTLNTEAFF. CDR3 nucleotides: TGTGCCAGTAGGACATTGAACACTGAAGCTTTCTTT. V gene TRBV19 combines with J gene TRBJ1-1; D is unresolved. Germline CDR1 LNHDA, CDR2 SQIVND (reference sequence). Trimming took 6 bases from V and 0 from J, leaving 5 bases between them. The CDR3 length is 12 residues.

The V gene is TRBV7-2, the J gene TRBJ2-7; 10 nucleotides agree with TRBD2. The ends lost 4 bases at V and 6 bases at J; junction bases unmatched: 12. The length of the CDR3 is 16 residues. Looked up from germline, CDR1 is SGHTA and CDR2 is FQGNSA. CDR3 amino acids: CASSSRRASGSSEQYF. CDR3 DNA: TGTGCCAGCAGCTCCCGGAGGGCTAGCGGGAGTAGCGAGCAGTACTTC. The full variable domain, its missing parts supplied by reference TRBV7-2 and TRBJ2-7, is GAGVSQSPSNKVTEKGKDVELRCDPISGHTALYWYRQSLGQGLEFLIYFQGNSAPDKSGLPSDRFSAERTGGSVSTLTIQRTQQEDSAVYLCASSSRRASGSSEQYFGPGTRLTVT.

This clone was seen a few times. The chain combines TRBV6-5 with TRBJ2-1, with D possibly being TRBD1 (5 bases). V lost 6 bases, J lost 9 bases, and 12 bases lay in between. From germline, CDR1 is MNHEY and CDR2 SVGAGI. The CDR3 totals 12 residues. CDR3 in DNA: TGTGCCAGCAGCCCCCAGCAGGGTGAGCAGTTCTTC. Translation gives CASSPQQGEQFF.